This T cell receptor (beta chain) was sequenced during a study of molecular identifiers for immune sequencing clone quantification. Germline CDR1 and CDR2: SGHVS and FNYEAQ. The CDR3 has 15 residues. V was shortened by 3 bases and J by 6 bases, with 14 bases between the two germline ends. TCRdb reanalysed the PCR reads using MiXCR and keeps one entry per CDR3 protein. The table shows a few hundred thousand distinct CDR3 sequences, with roughly a quarter occurring only once. V and J are TRBV7-6 and TRBJ2-2; possibly TRBD2 for D (6 bases). Specimen: naive CD8+ T cells from blood, with Jurkat cell RNA spiked in. Subset in this sample: FACS-sorted CD8+CD4-CCR7+CD45RA+ naive T cells. The receptor comes from a human donor in good health. Some libraries in this study had Jurkat cell RNA spiked in. This chain's CDR3 is CASSLEGISAGELFF. The DNA of the CDR3 is TGTGCCAGCAGCTTGGAGGGCATTAGCGCCGGGGAGCTGTTTTTT.